Each of the 27 T cell receptor beta chains below was sequenced from the same sample in a study of blood T cells in healthy people across ages. Sample-barcoded 5' priming and a J-beta primer mix drove a second PCR of about 6 to 12 cycles. Each CDR3 protein gets one entry after TCRdb re-called the 5' RACE reads with MiXCR. The table includes hundreds of thousands of distinct CDR3 sequences, about 42% detected once. The sample taken for sequencing was blood. These TCRs come from a man aged 55 to 69 in good health.

The chain is built from TRBV7-2 and TRBJ2-3; no firm D call. This CDR3 is built from 17 residues. The V and J ends lost 0 bases and 1 base respectively, with 14 bases between them. Germline V gene sequence: CDR1 SGHTA, CDR2 FQGNSA. The CDR3 is CASSLASIQDRTDTQYF. As DNA, the CDR3 is TGTGCCAGCAGCTTAGCATCCATCCAGGACCGCACAGATACGCAGTATTTT.

This clonotype was seen a few times. The V gene is TRBV9, the J gene TRBJ2-7, with 9 bases that match TRBD2. The CDR3 runs to 15 residues. Germline V gives CDR1 SGDLS, CDR2 YYNGEE. V lost 4 bases to trimming and J lost 4 bases; unmatched junction nucleotides: 9. The CDR3: CASSPNSGGMYEQYF. The CDR3 region has the DNA TGTGCCAGCAGCCCAAATAGCGGGGGTATGTACGAGCAGTACTTC.

This clonotype was detected only a few times. The CDR3 protein is CSAPDREFSKNIQYF. The CDR3 nucleotides are TGCAGTGCACCGGACAGGGAATTTTCCAAAAACATTCAGTACTTC. The chain uses TRBV20-1 and TRBJ2-4; 8 bases agree with TRBD1. With V trimmed by 6 bases and J by 2 bases, 9 bases remained unmatched. This CDR3 has 15 amino acids. Germline loops: CDR1 DFQATT, CDR2 SNEGSKA (reference sequence).

This clonotype was detected ten times or more. The CDR3 protein is CSRQGEVDEQYF. The CDR3 DNA reads as TGCAGTAGACAGGGGGAAGTGGACGAGCAGTACTTC. The chain employs TRBV20-1 and TRBJ2-7; TRBD1 matches at 9 bases. The germline gives CDR1 DFQATT, CDR2 SNEGSKA (reference sequence). J was trimmed by 5 bases and V by 8 bases; bases with no gene match: 7. The CDR3 is 12 amino acids.

This clonotype came up once. The chain uses TRBV12-3 or TRBV12-4 and TRBJ2-7; D unresolved. With the DNA end fitting TRBJ2-5 better, the J assignment may be wrong. The CDR3 is made up of 14 amino acids. CDR3 region: CASRRQVQTETQYF. Here the CDR3 DNA reads TGTGCCAGCAGACGGCAGGTTCAAACAGAGACCCAGTACTTC.

V is TRBV5-1 and J is TRBJ2-3; 7 bases are shared with TRBD2. Germline CDR1 is SGHRS and CDR2 is YFSETQ. The ends lost 4 bases at V and 5 bases at J; junction bases unmatched: 7. The CDR3 contains 14 residues. The CDR3: CASSPQRGGDTQYF. CDR3 coding DNA: TGCGCCAGCAGCCCCCAGCGGGGTGGAGATACGCAGTATTTT.

The chain couples TRBV27 to TRBJ2-7; 9 positions agree with TRBD1. The length of the CDR3 is 14 residues. The V gene end was trimmed by 5 bases and the J gene end by 6 bases; junction bases not matched to a gene: 8. CDR1 and CDR2 from the germline V gene are MNHEY and SMNVEV (reference sequence). Written as DNA, the CDR3 is TGTGCCAGCAGTGGGCGGGACAGGGAGGCCGAGCAGTACTTC. Its protein product is CASSGRDREAEQYF.

The chain carries TRBV4-1 and TRBJ2-2, with D possibly TRBD2 on 6 matching bases. V was pared by 4 bases and J by 5 bases, with 14 bases between. The CDR3 is made up of 15 amino acids. Germline assignment: CDR1 MGHRA and CDR2 YSYEKL. CDR3 sequence (DNA): TGCGCCAGCAGCCCTCGCGGGGACCCAACCGGGGAGCTGTTTTTT. Its translation: CASSPRGDPTGELFF.

The chain combines TRBV24-1 with TRBJ2-7, with 7 positions matching TRBD2. Germline V gene sequence: CDR1 KGHDR, CDR2 SFDVKD. V dropped 4 bases and J dropped 10; count of bases not matched to a gene: 9. CDR3 length equals 13 residues. CDR3 nucleotide sequence: TGTGCCACCAGTGAACCGGGGGGACCAACCCAGTACTTC. Protein: CATSEPGGPTQYF.

A single count supports this clonotype. The V and J genes are TRBV28 and TRBJ2-5, with D perhaps matching TRBD2 (7 bases). V lost 3 bases and J 7 bases, leaving 12 bases between the germline ends. This CDR3 region has 13 residues. CDR1 and CDR2 (germline): MDHEN, SYDVKM. Here the CDR3 DNA reads TGTGCCAGCAGTTTCGGGGGGCGCGTGACCCAGTACTTC. As protein: CASSFGGRVTQYF.

This chain connects TRBV20-1 to TRBJ2-1, with TRBD1 matching 9 bases. This CDR3 is 16 amino acids long. V lost 3 bases and J lost 4; bases outside the gene matches: 10. Germline values: CDR1 DFQATT, CDR2 SNEGSKA (reference sequence). The CDR3 sequence is CSASRGQGIGYNEQFF. The CDR3 nucleotides read TGCAGTGCTAGTCGGGGACAGGGCATCGGGTACAATGAGCAGTTCTTC.

The J gene is TRBJ1-4, the V gene TRBV5-5, with a weak D call TRBD1 (5 bases). The V end lost 3 bases, the J end lost 0 bases, and 9 bases lay between the germline ends. The CDR3 length is 15 residues. The V gene's germline CDR1 is SGHKS and CDR2 YYEKEE (reference sequence). Here the CDR3 reads CASSSDRATNEKLFF. CDR3 coding DNA: TGTGCCAGCAGCTCCGACAGAGCAACTAATGAAAAACTGTTTTTT.

The rearrangement joins TRBV7-2 to TRBJ2-3; tentatively, D is TRBD1 (6 bases). The V gene's germline CDR1 is SGHTA and CDR2 FQGNSA. V was shortened by 5 bases and J by 1 base, with 10 bases between the two germline ends. This CDR3 spans 14 amino acids. The CDR3 loop is CASSPQGRTDTQYF. CDR3 bases: TGTGCCAGCAGCCCGCAGGGGCGCACAGATACGCAGTATTTT.

The chain links TRBV2 to TRBJ1-2; D remains unclear. Trimming shortened V by 4 bases and J by 6 bases, and 15 bases separated the two germline ends. Germline V gene lookup returns CDR1 SNHLY and CDR2 FYNNEI. CDR3 length: 14 residues. This CDR3 reads CASSVRQELHGYTF. CDR3 bases: TGTGCCAGCAGTGTTCGGCAGGAACTACATGGCTACACCTTC.

This chain connects TRBV3-1 to TRBJ1-2; TRBD1 matches 9 bases. V shed 4 bases, J shed 3 bases, and the junction held 12 bases outside the gene matches. The CDR3 length is 17 residues. CDR1 is LGHDT, CDR2 YNNKEL, per germline (reference sequence). CDR3 protein: CASSPGQGRAKDYGYTF. Here the CDR3 DNA reads TGTGCCAGCAGCCCAGGACAGGGGAGAGCGAAAGACTATGGCTACACCTTC.

This sequence joins TRBV7-9 and TRBJ2-5; no firm D call. V lost 5 bases and J 4 bases, leaving 14 bases between the germline ends. Looked up from germline, CDR1 is SEHNR and CDR2 is FQNEAQ (reference sequence). The CDR3 covers 14 residues. CDR3 sequence (DNA): TGTGCCAGCAGCAAGACCCATTTGGCAGAGACCCAGTACTTC. Protein: CASSKTHLAETQYF.

V and J are TRBV4-1 and TRBJ2-7; TRBD2 matches 12 bases. With V trimmed by 3 bases and J by 3 bases, 6 bases remained unmatched. This CDR3 has 16 amino acids. Looked up from germline, CDR1 is MGHRA and CDR2 is YSYEKL. The CDR3 spells CASSQPGLAGHYEQYF. The CDR3 DNA is TGCGCCAGCAGCCAGCCGGGACTAGCGGGCCACTACGAGCAGTACTTC.

This rearrangement joins TRBV6-5 to TRBJ1-2; D not resolved. Trimming removed 2 bases from V and 4 bases from J, with 14 bases in between. Germline CDR1 is MNHEY and CDR2 is SVGAGI. CDR3 length: 15 residues. Here the CDR3 reads CASSYQFGRGYGYTF. CDR3 coding DNA: TGTGCCAGCAGTTACCAATTTGGACGGGGCTATGGCTACACCTTC.

This clonotype has a handful of counts. The V call is TRBV7-2, the J call TRBJ2-5; a weak D match, TRBD1 (5 bases). CDR3 size: 15 residues. CDR1 and CDR2 (germline): SGHTA, FQGNSA. Trimming stripped 0 bases from V and 5 bases from J, with 13 bases between. The CDR3: CASSLAPQGRETQYF. The CDR3 bases are TGTGCCAGCAGCTTAGCCCCCCAGGGTCGGGAGACCCAGTACTTC.

This chain's CDR3 is CASSTRAGGGRVFF. The CDR3 region has the DNA TGTGCCAGCAGCACCCGAGCGGGGGGAGGTAGAGTGTTCTTC. This chain connects TRBV7-2 to TRBJ2-1, with 9 bases lining up with TRBD2. From germline, CDR1 is SGHTA and CDR2 FQGNSA. The J segment lost 15 bases and the V segment lost 5 bases, leaving 14 bases of the junction unmatched. The CDR3 has 14 residues.

The table lists this clonotype with a few counts. This chain joins TRBV3-1 and TRBJ1-4; D not resolved. This CDR3 is built from 14 residues. Germline values: CDR1 LGHDT, CDR2 YNNKEL (reference sequence). Trimming cost V 3 bases and J 8 bases, with 13 bases left between them. CDR3 DNA: TGTGCCAGCAGCCAGGGAAGGGCAGCCGAAAAACTGTTTTTT. Protein: CASSQGRAAEKLFF. The full variable domain, in which reference TRBV3-1 and TRBJ1-4 provide the parts outside the CDR3, is DTAVSQTPKYLVTQMGNDKSIKCEQNLGHDTMYWYKQDSKKFLKIMFSYNNKELIINETVPNRFSPKSPDKAHLNLHINSLELGDSAVYFCASSQGRAAEKLFFGSGTQLSVL.

A note on this clonotype: Germline is not matched at one junction end, which may reflect a read error. The V call is TRBV6-1, the J call TRBJ2-1; 8 nucleotides align to TRBD1. Germline CDR1 MNHNS, CDR2 SASEGT. There are 16 residues in the CDR3. The DNA of the CDR3 is TGTGCTAGCAGTAAAGACAGGGGTCTCTCCTACAATGAGCAGTTCTTC. Amino acid sequence: CASSKDRGLSYNEQFF.

The sample holds a few counts of this clonotype. V and J are TRBV6-2 or TRBV6-3 and TRBJ1-1; D not resolved. CDR1 MNHEY and CDR2 SVGEGT come from the germline V gene. CDR3 length: 15 amino acids. The germline V and J ends were trimmed by 5 bases and 0 bases, with 13 bases remaining between them. The CDR3 DNA sequence: TGTGCCAGCAGTGAGAACGGGGAATTGAACACTGAAGCTTTCTTT. It encodes CASSENGELNTEAFF.

The chain is built from TRBV5-1 and TRBJ2-7; tentative D call: TRBD2 (5 bases). Germline values: CDR1 SGHRS, CDR2 YFSETQ. The CDR3 has 14 residues. Deletions cut 4 bases from V and 2 bases from J, with 13 bases between. The CDR3 reads CASSPKRGTYEQYF. The CDR3 nucleotides are TGCGCCAGCAGCCCTAAACGGGGAACCTACGAGCAGTACTTC.

This clonotype was counted ten times or more. The chain links TRBV11-2 to TRBJ2-7, with D unclear. V shed 4 bases and J shed 3 bases, with 7 bases lying between them. Germline V lookup: CDR1 SGHAT, CDR2 FQNNGV. The CDR3 covers 12 residues. The CDR3 sequence is CASSSHHYEQYF. The DNA for the CDR3 is TGTGCCAGCAGCTCCCACCACTACGAGCAGTACTTC.

This sequence joins TRBV9 and TRBJ2-7, with a tentative D call TRBD1 (6 bases). The J call may be incorrect, as the DNA end agrees better with TRBJ2-5. CDR1 SGDLS and CDR2 YYNGEE come from the germline V gene. This CDR3 comprises 14 residues. The CDR3 is CASSPGQPRETQYF. The CDR3 region has the DNA TGTGCCAGCAGCCCAGGACAGCCGAGGGAGACCCAGTACTTC.

V gene TRBV30 combines with J gene TRBJ2-1; tentatively, D is TRBD2 (6 bases). The germline CDR1 and CDR2 sequences are GTSNPN and SVGIG (reference sequence). The CDR3 loop spans 14 amino acids. Trimming stripped 0 bases from V and 1 base from J, with 7 bases between. The CDR3 loop is CAWSVRGSYNEQFF. In DNA form, the CDR3 reads TGTGCCTGGAGTGTACGGGGGTCCTACAATGAGCAGTTCTTC.